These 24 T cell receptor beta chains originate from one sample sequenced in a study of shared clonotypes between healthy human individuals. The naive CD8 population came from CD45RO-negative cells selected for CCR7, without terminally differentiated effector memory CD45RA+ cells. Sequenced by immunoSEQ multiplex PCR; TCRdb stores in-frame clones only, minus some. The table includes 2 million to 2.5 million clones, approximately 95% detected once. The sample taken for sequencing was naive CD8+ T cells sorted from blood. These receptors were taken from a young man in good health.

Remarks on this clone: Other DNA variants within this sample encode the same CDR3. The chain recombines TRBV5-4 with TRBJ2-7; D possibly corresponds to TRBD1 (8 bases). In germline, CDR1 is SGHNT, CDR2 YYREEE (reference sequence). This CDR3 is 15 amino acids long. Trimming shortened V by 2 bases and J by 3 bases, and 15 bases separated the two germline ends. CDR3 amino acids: CASSFDRGGSYEQYF. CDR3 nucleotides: TGTGCCAGCAGCTTTGACAGGGGAGGGAGCTACGAGCAGTACTTC.

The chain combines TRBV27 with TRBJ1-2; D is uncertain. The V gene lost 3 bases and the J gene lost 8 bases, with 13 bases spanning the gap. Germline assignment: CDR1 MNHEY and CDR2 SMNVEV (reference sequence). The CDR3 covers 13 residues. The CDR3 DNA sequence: TGTGCCAGCAGTTTTAATAAGGGTTACGGCTACACCTTC. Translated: CASSFNKGYGYTF.

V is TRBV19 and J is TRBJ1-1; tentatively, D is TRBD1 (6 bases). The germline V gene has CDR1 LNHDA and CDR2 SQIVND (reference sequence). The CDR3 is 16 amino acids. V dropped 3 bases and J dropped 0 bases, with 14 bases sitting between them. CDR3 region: CASSIAAGVLNTEAFF. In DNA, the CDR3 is TGTGCCAGTAGTATCGCAGCAGGGGTATTGAACACTGAAGCTTTCTTT.

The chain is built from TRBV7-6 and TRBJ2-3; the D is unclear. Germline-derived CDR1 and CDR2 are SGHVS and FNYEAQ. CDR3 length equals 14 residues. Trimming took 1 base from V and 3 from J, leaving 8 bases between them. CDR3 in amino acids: CASSLGYLTDTQYF. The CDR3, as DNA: TGTGCCAGCAGCTTAGGTTATTTAACAGATACGCAGTATTTT.

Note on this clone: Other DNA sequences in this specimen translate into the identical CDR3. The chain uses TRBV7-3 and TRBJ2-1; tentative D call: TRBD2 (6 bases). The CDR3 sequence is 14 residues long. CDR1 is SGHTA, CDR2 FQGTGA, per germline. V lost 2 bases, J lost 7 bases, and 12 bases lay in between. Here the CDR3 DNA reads TGTGCCAGCAGCTTAGTCGGAGGGAGGAATGAGCAGTTCTTC. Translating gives CASSLVGGRNEQFF.

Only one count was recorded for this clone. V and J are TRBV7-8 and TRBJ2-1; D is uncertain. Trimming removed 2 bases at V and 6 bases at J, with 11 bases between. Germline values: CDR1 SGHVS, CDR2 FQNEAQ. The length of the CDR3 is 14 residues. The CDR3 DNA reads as TGTGCCAGCAGCTTACCCCGCGGTGGCAATGAGCAGTTCTTC. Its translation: CASSLPRGGNEQFF.

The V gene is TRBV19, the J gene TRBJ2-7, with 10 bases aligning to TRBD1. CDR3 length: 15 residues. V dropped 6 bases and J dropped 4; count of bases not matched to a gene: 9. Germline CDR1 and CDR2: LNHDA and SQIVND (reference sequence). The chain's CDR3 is CASSPGQGPMYEQYF. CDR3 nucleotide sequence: TGTGCCAGTAGCCCGGGACAGGGGCCAATGTACGAGCAGTACTTC.

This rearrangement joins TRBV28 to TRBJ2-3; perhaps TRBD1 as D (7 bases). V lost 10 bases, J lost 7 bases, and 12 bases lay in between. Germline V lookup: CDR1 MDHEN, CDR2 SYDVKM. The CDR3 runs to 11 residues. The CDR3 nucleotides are TGTGCCATCAGGGGGGCAAATACGCAGTATTTT. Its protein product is CAIRGANTQYF.

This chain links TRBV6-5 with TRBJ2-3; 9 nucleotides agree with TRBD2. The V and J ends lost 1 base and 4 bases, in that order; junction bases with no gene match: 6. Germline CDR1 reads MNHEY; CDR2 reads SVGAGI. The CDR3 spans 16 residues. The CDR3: CASSYFTGGGADTQYF. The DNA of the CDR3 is TGTGCCAGCAGTTACTTTACCGGCGGGGGGGCAGATACGCAGTATTTT.

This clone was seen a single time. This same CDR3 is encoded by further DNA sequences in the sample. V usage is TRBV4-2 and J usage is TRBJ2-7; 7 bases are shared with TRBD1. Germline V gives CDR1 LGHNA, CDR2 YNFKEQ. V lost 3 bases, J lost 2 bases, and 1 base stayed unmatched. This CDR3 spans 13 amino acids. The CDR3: CASSQGQPYEQYF. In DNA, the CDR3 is TGTGCCAGCAGCCAGGGACAGCCCTACGAGCAGTACTTC.

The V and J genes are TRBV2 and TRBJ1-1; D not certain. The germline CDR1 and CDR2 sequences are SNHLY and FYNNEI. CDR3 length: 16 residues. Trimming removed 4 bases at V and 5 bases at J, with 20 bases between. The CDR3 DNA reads TGTGCCAGCAGTGGAGGTGGCGTCCAGGCTGAAACTGAAGCTTTCTTT. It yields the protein CASSGGGVQAETEAFF.

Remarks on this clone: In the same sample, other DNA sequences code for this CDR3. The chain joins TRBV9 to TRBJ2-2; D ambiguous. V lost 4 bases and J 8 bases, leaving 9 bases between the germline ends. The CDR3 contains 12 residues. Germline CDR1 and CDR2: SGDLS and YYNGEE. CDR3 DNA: TGTGCCAGCAGCCCTCCAGATGGGGAGCTGTTTTTT. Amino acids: CASSPPDGELFF.

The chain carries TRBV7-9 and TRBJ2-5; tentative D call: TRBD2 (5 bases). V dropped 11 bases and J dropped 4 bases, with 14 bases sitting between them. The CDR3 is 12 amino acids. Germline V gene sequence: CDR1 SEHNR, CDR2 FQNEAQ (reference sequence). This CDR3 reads CASSEVPETQYF. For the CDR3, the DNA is TGTGCCTCCTCGGAGGTTCCAGAGACCCAGTACTTC.

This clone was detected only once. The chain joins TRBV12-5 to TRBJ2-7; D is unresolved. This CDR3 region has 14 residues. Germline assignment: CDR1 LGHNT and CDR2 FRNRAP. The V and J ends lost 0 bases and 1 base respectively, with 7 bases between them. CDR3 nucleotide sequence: TGTGCTAGTGGTTTGGTCGGTGGTTCCTACGAGCAGTACTTC. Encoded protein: CASGLVGGSYEQYF.

As DNA, the CDR3 is TGTGCCTGGAGTTGGATAACTAGCACAGATACGCAGTATTTT. Encoded protein: CAWSWITSTDTQYF. This sequence joins TRBV30 and TRBJ2-3; no clear D. Germline V gene data show CDR1 as GTSNPN and CDR2 as SVGIG (reference sequence). Trimming left V 2 bases short and J 0 bases short, with 9 bases between. This CDR3 is 14 amino acids long.

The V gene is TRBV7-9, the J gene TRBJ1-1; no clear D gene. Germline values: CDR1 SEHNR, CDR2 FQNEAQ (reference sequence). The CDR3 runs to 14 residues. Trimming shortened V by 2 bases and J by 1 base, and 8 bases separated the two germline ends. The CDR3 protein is CASSLLTENTEAFF. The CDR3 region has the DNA TGTGCCAGCAGCTTACTCACAGAGAACACTGAAGCTTTCTTT.

CDR3 coding DNA: TGCGCCAGCAGCCAAACGCAACTTTTTGGAGGGCCCGGGGACGAGCAGTACTTC. Amino acids: CASSQTQLFGGPGDEQYF. The rearrangement joins TRBV4-3 to TRBJ2-7; tentatively, D is TRBD2 (6 bases). This CDR3 has 18 residues. From germline, CDR1 is LGHNA and CDR2 YSLEER. V shed 2 bases and J shed 5 bases, with 25 bases lying between them.

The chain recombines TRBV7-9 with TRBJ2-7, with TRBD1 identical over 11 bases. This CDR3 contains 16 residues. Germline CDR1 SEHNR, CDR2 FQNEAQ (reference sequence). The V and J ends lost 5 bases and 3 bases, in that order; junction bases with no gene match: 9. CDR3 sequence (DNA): TGTGCCAGCAGCCATGATCTGGGGACAGGGGGCTACGAGCAGTACTTC. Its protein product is CASSHDLGTGGYEQYF.

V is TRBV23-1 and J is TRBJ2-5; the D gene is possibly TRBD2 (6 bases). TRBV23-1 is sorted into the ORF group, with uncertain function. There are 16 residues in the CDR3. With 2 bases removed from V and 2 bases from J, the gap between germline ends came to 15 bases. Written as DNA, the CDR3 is TGCGCCAGCAGTCAACCGTTCCCTGGGGGGCAAGAGACCCAGTACTTC. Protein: CASSQPFPGGQETQYF.

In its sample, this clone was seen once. The DNA of the CDR3 is TGTGCCAGCAGTTACGACACCGGGGAGCTGTTTTTT. The encoded protein is CASSYDTGELFF. The chain recombines TRBV28 with TRBJ2-2; D ambiguous. The CDR3 is 12 residues long. V lost 4 bases, J lost 3 bases, and 3 bases lay in between. CDR1 MDHEN and CDR2 SYDVKM come from the germline V gene.

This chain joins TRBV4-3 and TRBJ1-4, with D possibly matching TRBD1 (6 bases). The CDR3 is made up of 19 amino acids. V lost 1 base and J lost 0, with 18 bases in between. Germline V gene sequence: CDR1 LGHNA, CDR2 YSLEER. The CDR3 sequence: CASSQGAAGVAATNEKLFF. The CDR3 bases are TGCGCCAGCAGCCAAGGCGCGGCAGGGGTCGCGGCAACTAATGAAAAACTGTTTTTT.

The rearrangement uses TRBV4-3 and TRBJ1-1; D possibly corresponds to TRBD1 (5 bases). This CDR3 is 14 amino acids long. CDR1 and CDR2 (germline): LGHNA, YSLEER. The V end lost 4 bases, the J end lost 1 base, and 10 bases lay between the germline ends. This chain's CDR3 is CASSPTGQNTEAFF. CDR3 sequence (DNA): TGCGCCAGCAGCCCCACAGGACAGAACACTGAAGCTTTCTTT.

The CDR3 reads CASSPEASGNTGELFF. CDR3 bases: TGTGCCAGCAGCCCGGAGGCTAGCGGGAACACCGGGGAGCTGTTTTTT. V usage is TRBV13 and J usage is TRBJ2-2; the match to TRBD2 covers 7 bases. The CDR3 runs 16 residues. CDR1 and CDR2 (germline): PRHDT, FYEKMQ (reference sequence). V shed 5 bases and J 1 base; nucleotides not matched to a gene: 7. The variable domain in full, completed from reference TRBV13 and TRBJ2-2, reads AAGVIQSPRHLIKEKRETATLKCYPIPRHDTVYWYQQGPGQDPQFLISFYEKMQSDKGSIPDRFSAQQFSDYHSELNMSSLELGDSALYFCASSPEASGNTGELFFGEGSRLTVL.

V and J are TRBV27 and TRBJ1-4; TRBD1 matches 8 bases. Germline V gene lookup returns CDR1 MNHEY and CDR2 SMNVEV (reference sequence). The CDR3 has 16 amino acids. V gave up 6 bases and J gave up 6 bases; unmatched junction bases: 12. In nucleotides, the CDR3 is TGTGCCAGCAGCCCCTGGGCGACAGGGGTTTATGAAAAACTGTTTTTT. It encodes CASSPWATGVYEKLFF.